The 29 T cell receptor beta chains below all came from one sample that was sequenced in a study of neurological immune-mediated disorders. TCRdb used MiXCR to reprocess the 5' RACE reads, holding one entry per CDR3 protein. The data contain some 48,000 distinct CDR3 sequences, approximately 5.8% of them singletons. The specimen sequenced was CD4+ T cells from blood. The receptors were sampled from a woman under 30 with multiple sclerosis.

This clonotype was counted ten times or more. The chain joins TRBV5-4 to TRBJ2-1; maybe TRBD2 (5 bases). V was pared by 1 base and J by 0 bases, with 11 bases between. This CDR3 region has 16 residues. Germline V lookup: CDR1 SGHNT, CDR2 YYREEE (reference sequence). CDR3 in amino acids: CASSLRRADSYNEQFF. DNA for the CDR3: TGTGCCAGCAGCTTGAGGCGAGCGGACTCCTACAATGAGCAGTTCTTC.

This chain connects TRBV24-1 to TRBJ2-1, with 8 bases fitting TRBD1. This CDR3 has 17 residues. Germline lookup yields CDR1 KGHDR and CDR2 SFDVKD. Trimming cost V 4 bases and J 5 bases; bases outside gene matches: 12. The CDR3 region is CATSDRYRTGFHNEQFF. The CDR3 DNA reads TGTGCCACCAGTGACCGTTACCGGACAGGGTTCCACAATGAGCAGTTCTTC.

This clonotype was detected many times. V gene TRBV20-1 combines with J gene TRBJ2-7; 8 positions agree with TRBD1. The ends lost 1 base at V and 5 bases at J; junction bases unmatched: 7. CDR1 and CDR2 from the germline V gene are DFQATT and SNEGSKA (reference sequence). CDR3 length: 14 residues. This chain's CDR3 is CSARGGRGPHEQYV. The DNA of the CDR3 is TGCAGTGCTAGAGGGGGCAGGGGGCCCCACGAGCAGTACGTC.

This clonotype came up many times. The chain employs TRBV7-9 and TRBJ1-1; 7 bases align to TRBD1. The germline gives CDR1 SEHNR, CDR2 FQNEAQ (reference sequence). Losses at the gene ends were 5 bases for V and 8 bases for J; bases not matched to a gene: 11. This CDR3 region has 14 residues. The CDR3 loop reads CASSPQQGTAEAFF. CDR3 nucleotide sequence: TGTGCCAGCAGCCCCCAACAGGGGACCGCGGAAGCTTTCTTT.

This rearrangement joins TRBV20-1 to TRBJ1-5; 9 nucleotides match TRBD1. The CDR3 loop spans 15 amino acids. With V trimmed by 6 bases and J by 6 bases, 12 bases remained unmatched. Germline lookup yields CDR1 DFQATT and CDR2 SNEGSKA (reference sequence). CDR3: CSAQRPGQGSQPQHF. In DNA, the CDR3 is TGCAGTGCCCAACGCCCGGGACAGGGATCTCAGCCCCAGCATTTT.

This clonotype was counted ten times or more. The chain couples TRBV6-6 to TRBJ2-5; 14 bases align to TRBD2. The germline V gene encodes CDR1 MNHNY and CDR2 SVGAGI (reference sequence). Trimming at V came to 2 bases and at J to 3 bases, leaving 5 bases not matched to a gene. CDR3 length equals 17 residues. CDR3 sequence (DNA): TGTGCCAGCAGTTACGGGCTGGGACTAGCGGGAGAAGAGACCCAGTACTTC. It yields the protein CASSYGLGLAGEETQYF.

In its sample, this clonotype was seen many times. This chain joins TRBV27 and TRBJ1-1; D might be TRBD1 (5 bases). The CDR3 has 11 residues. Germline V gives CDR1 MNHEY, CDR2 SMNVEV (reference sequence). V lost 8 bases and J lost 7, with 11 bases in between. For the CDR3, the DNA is TGTGCCAGCGGGAGGGGAGTTGAAGCTTTCTTT. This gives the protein CASGRGVEAFF.

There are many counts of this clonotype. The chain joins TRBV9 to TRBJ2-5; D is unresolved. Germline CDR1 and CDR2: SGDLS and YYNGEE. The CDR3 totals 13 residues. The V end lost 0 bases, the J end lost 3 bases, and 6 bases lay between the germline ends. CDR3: CASSVAGEETQYF. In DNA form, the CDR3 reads TGTGCCAGCAGCGTAGCCGGAGAAGAGACCCAGTACTTC.

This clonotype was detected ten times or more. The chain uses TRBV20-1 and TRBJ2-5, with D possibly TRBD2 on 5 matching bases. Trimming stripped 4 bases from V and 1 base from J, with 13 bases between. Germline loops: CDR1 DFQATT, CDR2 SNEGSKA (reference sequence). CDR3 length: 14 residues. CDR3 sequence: CSAIPGSGQETQYF. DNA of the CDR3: TGCAGTGCTATTCCGGGATCGGGCCAAGAGACCCAGTACTTC.

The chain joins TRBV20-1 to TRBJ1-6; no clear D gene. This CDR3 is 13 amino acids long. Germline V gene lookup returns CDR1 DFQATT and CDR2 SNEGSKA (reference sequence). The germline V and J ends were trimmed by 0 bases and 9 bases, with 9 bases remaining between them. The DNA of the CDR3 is TGCAGTGCTAGAGACATAGTTAGTTCACCCCTCCACTTT. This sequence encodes CSARDIVSSPLHF.

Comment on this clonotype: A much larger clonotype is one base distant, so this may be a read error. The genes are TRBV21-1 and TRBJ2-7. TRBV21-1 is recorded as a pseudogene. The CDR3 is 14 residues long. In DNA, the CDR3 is TGTGCCAGCGACACCCACAAGAAATCCTACGAGCAGTACGTC. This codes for CASDTHKKSYEQYV.

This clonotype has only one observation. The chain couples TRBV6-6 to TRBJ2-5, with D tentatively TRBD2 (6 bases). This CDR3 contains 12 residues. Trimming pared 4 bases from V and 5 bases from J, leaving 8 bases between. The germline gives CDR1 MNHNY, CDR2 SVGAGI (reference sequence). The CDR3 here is CASSWSGETQYF. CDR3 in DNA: TGTGCCAGCAGTTGGAGCGGGGAGACCCAGTACTTC.

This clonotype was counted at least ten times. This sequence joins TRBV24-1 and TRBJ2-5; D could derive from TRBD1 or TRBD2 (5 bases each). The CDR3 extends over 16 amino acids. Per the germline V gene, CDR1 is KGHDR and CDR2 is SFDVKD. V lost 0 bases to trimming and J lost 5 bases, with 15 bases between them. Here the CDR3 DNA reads TGTGCCACCAGTGATTTGGAGGCTACGGGACCGGAGACCCAGTACTTC. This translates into CATSDLEATGPETQYF.

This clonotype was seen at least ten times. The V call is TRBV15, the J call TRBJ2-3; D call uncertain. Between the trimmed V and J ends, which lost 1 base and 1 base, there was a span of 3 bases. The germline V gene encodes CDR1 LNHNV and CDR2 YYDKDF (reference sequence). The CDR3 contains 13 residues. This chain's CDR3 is CATSRAGTDTQYF. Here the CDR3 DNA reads TGTGCCACCAGCAGAGCGGGCACAGATACGCAGTATTTT.

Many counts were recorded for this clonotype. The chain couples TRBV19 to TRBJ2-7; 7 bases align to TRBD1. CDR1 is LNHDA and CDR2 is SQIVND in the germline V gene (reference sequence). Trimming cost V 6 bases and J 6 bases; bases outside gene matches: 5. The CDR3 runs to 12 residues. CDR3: CASSGTVAEQYF. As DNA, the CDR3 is TGTGCCAGTAGCGGGACAGTGGCCGAGCAGTACTTC.

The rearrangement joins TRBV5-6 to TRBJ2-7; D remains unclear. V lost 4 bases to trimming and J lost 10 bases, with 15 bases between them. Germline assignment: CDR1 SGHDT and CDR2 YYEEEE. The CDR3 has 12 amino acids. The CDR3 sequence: CASSRTAETQYF. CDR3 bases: TGTGCCAGCAGCAGAACCGCGGAGACACAGTACTTC.

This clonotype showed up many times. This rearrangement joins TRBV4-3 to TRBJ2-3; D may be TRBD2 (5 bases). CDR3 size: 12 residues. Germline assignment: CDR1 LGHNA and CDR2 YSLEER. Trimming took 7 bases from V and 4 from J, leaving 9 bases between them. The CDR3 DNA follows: TGCGCCAGCACCGTTAGCGCAGATACGCAGTATTTT. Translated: CASTVSADTQYF.

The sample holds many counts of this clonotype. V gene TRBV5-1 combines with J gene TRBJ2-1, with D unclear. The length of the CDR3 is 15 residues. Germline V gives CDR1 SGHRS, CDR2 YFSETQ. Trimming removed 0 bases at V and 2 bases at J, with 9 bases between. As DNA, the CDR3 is TGCGCCAGCAGCTTGGCCGGAGAAACCTACAATGAGCAGTTCTTC. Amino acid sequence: CASSLAGETYNEQFF.

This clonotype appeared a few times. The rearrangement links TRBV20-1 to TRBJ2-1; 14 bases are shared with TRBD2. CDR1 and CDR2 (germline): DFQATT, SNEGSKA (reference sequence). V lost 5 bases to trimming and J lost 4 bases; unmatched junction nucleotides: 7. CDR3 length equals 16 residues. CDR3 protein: CSAPRLAGGTYNEQFF. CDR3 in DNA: TGCAGTGCTCCTCGACTAGCGGGAGGGACGTACAATGAGCAGTTCTTC.

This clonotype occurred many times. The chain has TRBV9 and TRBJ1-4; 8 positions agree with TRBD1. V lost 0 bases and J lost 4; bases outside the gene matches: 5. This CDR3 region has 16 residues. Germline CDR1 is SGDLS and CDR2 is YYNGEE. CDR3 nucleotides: TGTGCCAGCAGCGTAGCCCCACAGGGGGGTAATGAAAAACTGTTTTTT. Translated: CASSVAPQGGNEKLFF. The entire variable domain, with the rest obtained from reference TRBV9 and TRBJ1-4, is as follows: DSGVTQTPKHLITATGQRVTLRCSPRSGDLSVYWYQQSLDQGLQFLIQYYNGEERAKGNILERFSAQQFPDLHSELNLSSLELGDSALYFCASSVAPQGGNEKLFFGSGTQLSVL.

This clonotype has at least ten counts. The CDR3, as DNA: TGCAGTGCTAACAGGGCGCTGGATTCACCCCTCCACTTT. Protein sequence: CSANRALDSPLHF. V is TRBV20-1 and J is TRBJ1-6; perhaps TRBD1 as D (6 bases). The germline gives CDR1 DFQATT, CDR2 SNEGSKA (reference sequence). Trimming took off 4 bases at V and 8 bases at J, with 12 bases between the two ends. The CDR3 spans 13 residues.

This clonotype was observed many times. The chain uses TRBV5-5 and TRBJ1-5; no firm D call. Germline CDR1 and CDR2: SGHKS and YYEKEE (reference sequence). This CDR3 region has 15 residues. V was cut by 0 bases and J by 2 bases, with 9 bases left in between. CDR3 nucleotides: TGTGCCAGCAGCTTGGCCTACTCTGGCAATCAGCCCCAGCATTTT. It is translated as CASSLAYSGNQPQHF. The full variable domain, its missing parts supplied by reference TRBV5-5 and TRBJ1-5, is DAGVTQSPTHLIKTRGQQVTLRCSPISGHKSVSWYQQVLGQGPQFIFQYYEKEERGRGNFPDRFSARQFPNYSSELNVNALLLGDSALYLCASSLAYSGNQPQHFGDGTRLSIL.

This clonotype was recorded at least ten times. In DNA, the CDR3 is TGTGCCATCAGTGACAGGAACCAAGAGACCCAGTACTTC. As protein: CAISDRNQETQYF. The chain uses TRBV10-3 and TRBJ2-5; D is unresolved. Trimming cost V 3 bases and J 0 bases, with 5 bases left between them. Germline V gene data show CDR1 as ENHRY and CDR2 as SYGVKD. CDR3 length: 13 amino acids.

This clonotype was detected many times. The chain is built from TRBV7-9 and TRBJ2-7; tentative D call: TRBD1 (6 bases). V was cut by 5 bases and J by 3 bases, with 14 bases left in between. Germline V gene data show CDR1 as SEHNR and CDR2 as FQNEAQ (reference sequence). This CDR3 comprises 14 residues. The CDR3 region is CASSPNRDLYEQYF. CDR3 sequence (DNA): TGTGCCAGCAGCCCGAACAGGGACCTCTACGAGCAGTACTTC. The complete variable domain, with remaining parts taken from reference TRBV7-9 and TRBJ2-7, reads DTGVSQNPRHKITKRGQNVTFRCDPISEHNRLYWYRQTLGQGPEFLTYFQNEAQLEKSRLLSDRFSAERPKGSFSTLEIQRTEQGDSAMYLCASSPNRDLYEQYFGPGTRLTVT.

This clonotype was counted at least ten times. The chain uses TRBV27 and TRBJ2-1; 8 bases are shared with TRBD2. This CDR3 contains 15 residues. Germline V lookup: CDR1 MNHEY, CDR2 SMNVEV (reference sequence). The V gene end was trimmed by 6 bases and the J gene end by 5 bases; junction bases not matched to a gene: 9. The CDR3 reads CASSHPGGDDNEQFF. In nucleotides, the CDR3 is TGTGCCAGCAGCCATCCCGGGGGGGACGACAATGAGCAGTTCTTC.

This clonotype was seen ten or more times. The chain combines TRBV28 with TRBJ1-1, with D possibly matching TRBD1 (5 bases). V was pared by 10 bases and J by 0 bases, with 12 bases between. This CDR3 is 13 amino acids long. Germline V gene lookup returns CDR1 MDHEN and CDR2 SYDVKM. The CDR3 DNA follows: TGTGCCACTCGCGCCAGGGTGAACACTGAAGCTTTCTTT. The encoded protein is CATRARVNTEAFF.

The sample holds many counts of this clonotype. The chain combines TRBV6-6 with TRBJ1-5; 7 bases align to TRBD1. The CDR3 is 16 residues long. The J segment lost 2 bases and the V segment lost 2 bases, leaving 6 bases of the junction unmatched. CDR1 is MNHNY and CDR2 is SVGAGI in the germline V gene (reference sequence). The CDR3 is CASSYRGGQGNQPQHF. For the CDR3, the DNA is TGTGCCAGCAGTTACCGGGGAGGACAGGGCAATCAGCCCCAGCATTTT.

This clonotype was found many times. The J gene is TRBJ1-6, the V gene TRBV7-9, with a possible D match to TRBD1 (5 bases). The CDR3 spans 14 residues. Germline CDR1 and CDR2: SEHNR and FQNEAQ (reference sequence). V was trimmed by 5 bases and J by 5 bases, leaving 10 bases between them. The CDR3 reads CASSRDFDNSPLHF. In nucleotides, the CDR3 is TGTGCCAGCAGCCGGGACTTTGATAATTCACCCCTCCACTTT.

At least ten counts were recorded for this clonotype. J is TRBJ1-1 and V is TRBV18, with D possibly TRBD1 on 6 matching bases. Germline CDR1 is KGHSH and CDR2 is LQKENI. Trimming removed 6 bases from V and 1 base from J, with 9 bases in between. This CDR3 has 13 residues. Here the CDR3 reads CASSGQWNTEAFF. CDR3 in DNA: TGTGCCAGCTCTGGACAGTGGAACACTGAAGCTTTCTTT.